Shown below are 26 T cell receptor beta chains from a single sample sequenced in a study of T cell changes during pregnancy in multiple sclerosis. Data came from immunoSEQ multiplex PCR; TCRdb stores just in-frame clones and leaves some out. The sample shows some 26,000 clones, 75% to 90% of them seen only once. The sample here was CD4+ T cells from peripheral blood mononuclear cells, taken in the first trimester of pregnancy. These receptors were collected from a female donor in good health, enrolled as a control in a pregnancy study.

The rearrangement uses TRBV11-3 and TRBJ2-7; possible D gene TRBD1, 5 bases. The germline gives CDR1 SGHNT, CDR2 YENEEA. The CDR3 spans 13 residues. Trimming cost V 8 bases and J 3 bases, with 14 bases left between them. The CDR3 protein is CASVQGCYYEQYF. CDR3 coding DNA: TGTGCCAGCGTTCAGGGCTGCTACTACGAGCAGTACTTC.

The genes are TRBV18 and TRBJ2-7; 11 nucleotides align to TRBD1. Losses at the gene ends were 3 bases for V and 3 bases for J; bases not matched to a gene: 4. Germline CDR1 reads KGHSH; CDR2 reads LQKENI. The CDR3 has 15 amino acids. The CDR3 nucleotides are TGTGCCAGCTCACCCGGGACAGGGGGTTTCTACGAGCAGTACTTC. Amino acids: CASSPGTGGFYEQYF.

CDR3 sequence (DNA): TGTGCCAGCAGCTTAGATCTGGCAAATGAGCAGTTCTTC. As protein: CASSLDLANEQFF. V and J are TRBV11-3 and TRBJ2-1; D is unresolved. V was clipped by 0 bases and J by 7 bases, with 7 bases between them. The CDR3 has 13 amino acids. Looked up from germline, CDR1 is SGHNT and CDR2 is YENEEA.

This rearrangement joins TRBV7-9 to TRBJ2-2, with no clear D. CDR3 length: 15 amino acids. Trimming removed 1 base from V and 5 bases from J, with 11 bases in between. Germline CDR1 SEHNR, CDR2 FQNEAQ (reference sequence). DNA of the CDR3: TGTGCCAGCAGCTTAGTGTCAGGCAGAACCGGGGAGCTGTTTTTT. Translating it yields CASSLVSGRTGELFF.

The V call is TRBV4-3, the J call TRBJ1-6; D possibly corresponds to TRBD1 (5 bases). From germline, CDR1 is LGHNA and CDR2 YSLEER. Between the trimmed V and J ends, which lost 3 bases and 7 bases, there was a span of 10 bases. The CDR3 sequence is 14 residues long. The CDR3 DNA sequence: TGCGCCAGCAGCCACACAGGCAACAATTCACCCCTCCACTTT. Encoded protein: CASSHTGNNSPLHF.

V and J are TRBV28 and TRBJ2-5, with 8 bases fitting TRBD1. V gave up 6 bases and J gave up 3 bases; unmatched junction bases: 6. The CDR3 covers 14 residues. Germline loops: CDR1 MDHEN, CDR2 SYDVKM. CDR3 nucleotides: TGTGCCAGCAGCTCGACAGGGGTGGAAGAGACCCAGTACTTC. It translates to CASSSTGVEETQYF.

The rearrangement uses TRBV6-1 and TRBJ1-1; D may be TRBD1 (5 bases). The CDR3 has 13 residues. Germline assignment: CDR1 MNHNS and CDR2 SASEGT. V was shortened by 7 bases and J by 7 bases, with 16 bases between the two germline ends. The CDR3 here is CASTSQGVIEAFF. The DNA of the CDR3 is TGTGCCAGCACCTCGCAGGGCGTGATTGAAGCTTTCTTT.

The chain carries TRBV29-1 and TRBJ2-1; D gene ambiguous. Between the trimmed V and J ends, which lost 4 bases and 0 bases, there was a span of 4 bases. Germline values: CDR1 SQVTM, CDR2 ANQGSEA. The CDR3 length is 12 residues. CDR3 sequence reads: CSVGHSYNEQFF. The DNA for the CDR3 is TGCAGCGTTGGGCACTCCTACAATGAGCAGTTCTTC.

J is TRBJ2-1 and V is TRBV7-6, with 8 bases that match TRBD1. CDR1 is SGHVS and CDR2 is FNYEAQ in the germline V gene. With V trimmed by 1 base and J by 7 bases, 9 bases remained unmatched. The CDR3 spans 16 residues. The CDR3 is CASSLVRQGAPNEQFF. CDR3 DNA: TGTGCCAGCAGCTTAGTCAGGCAGGGGGCGCCGAATGAGCAGTTCTTC. Looking up the rest from reference TRBV7-6 and TRBJ2-1 gives the full variable domain: GAGVSQSPRYKVTKRGQDVALRCDPISGHVSLYWYRQALGQGPEFLTYFNYEAQQDKSGLPNDRFSAERPEGSISTLTIQRTEQRDSAMYRCASSLVRQGAPNEQFFGPGTRLTVL.

The count of this clone is one. The chain uses TRBV18 and TRBJ1-1; D is undetermined. CDR3 size: 14 residues. Trimming stripped 8 bases from V and 1 base from J, with 14 bases between. Germline V gives CDR1 KGHSH, CDR2 LQKENI. The CDR3: CASAYETGNTEAFF. As DNA, the CDR3 is TGTGCCAGCGCCTATGAAACGGGGAACACTGAAGCTTTCTTT.

CDR3 sequence (DNA): TGTGCCAGCAGCTTAGGTTCCACAGGGGATAGCAATCAGCCCCAGCATTTT. The encoded protein is CASSLGSTGDSNQPQHF. The chain carries TRBV7-9 and TRBJ1-5, with 7 bases lining up with TRBD1. The CDR3 has 17 residues. CDR1 is SEHNR, CDR2 FQNEAQ, per germline (reference sequence). After removal of 1 base from V and 0 bases from J, the junction contained 6 bases not matched to a gene.

The chain recombines TRBV7-2 with TRBJ2-3; the match to TRBD1 covers 8 bases. The J segment lost 3 bases and the V segment lost 5 bases, leaving 13 bases of the junction unmatched. This CDR3 region has 17 residues. The germline gives CDR1 SGHTA, CDR2 FQGNSA. CDR3 in amino acids: CASSQPPTGDPTDTQYF. The CDR3 coding sequence is TGTGCCAGCAGCCAACCACCGACAGGGGACCCTACAGATACGCAGTATTTT.

The chain joins TRBV7-3 to TRBJ2-2; tentative D call: TRBD2 (5 bases). Trimming left V 1 base short and J 5 bases short, with 8 bases between. CDR1 is SGHTA and CDR2 is FQGTGA in the germline V gene. This CDR3 contains 14 residues. The CDR3 reads CASSLNRGTGELFF. The CDR3 DNA is TGTGCCAGCAGCTTAAATCGGGGAACCGGGGAGCTGTTTTTT.

The chain carries TRBV5-4 and TRBJ2-3, with D uncertain. The ends were cut back, 0 bases at V and 0 bases at J, with 17 bases in the middle. The CDR3 is made up of 18 amino acids. Germline V gives CDR1 SGHNT, CDR2 YYREEE (reference sequence). CDR3 in amino acids: CASSLGIRSDTSTDTQYF. In nucleotides, the CDR3 is TGTGCCAGCAGCTTGGGGATTAGGAGTGATACTAGCACAGATACGCAGTATTTT.

The chain links TRBV6-8 to TRBJ2-3, with 11 nucleotides matching TRBD2. V trimming: 5 bases; J trimming: 0 bases; junction bases outside the gene matches: 10. The CDR3 has 18 amino acids. Germline V gene sequence: CDR1 MNHGY, CDR2 SAAAGT. CDR3 amino acids: CASSLSPGLAASTDTQYF. CDR3 DNA sequence: TGTGCCAGCAGTCTGAGTCCGGGACTAGCGGCAAGCACAGATACGCAGTATTTT.

The chain links TRBV27 to TRBJ2-7; 9 nucleotides agree with TRBD1. Trimming at V came to 6 bases and at J to 3 bases, leaving 3 bases not matched to a gene. The CDR3 contains 13 residues. Germline V gives CDR1 MNHEY, CDR2 SMNVEV (reference sequence). The CDR3 spells CASRRTGDYEQYF. DNA for the CDR3: TGTGCCAGCAGGAGGACAGGGGACTACGAGCAGTACTTC.

The rearrangement uses TRBV7-9 and TRBJ2-3; perhaps TRBD2 as D (5 bases). V was clipped by 3 bases and J by 8 bases, with 12 bases between them. Germline V gives CDR1 SEHNR, CDR2 FQNEAQ (reference sequence). The CDR3 contains 13 residues. CDR3 in amino acids: CASSLEVGLTQYF. CDR3 nucleotide sequence: TGTGCCAGCAGCTTGGAGGTCGGCCTTACGCAGTATTTT.

V and J are TRBV5-1 and TRBJ1-1; the D is unclear. V dropped 5 bases and J dropped 1 base, with 12 bases sitting between them. The CDR3 contains 14 residues. Germline V gene lookup returns CDR1 SGHRS and CDR2 YFSETQ. CDR3 coding DNA: TGCGCCAGCAGTTTCGGTGCAGGGAACACTGAAGCTTTCTTT. This codes for CASSFGAGNTEAFF.

The V call is TRBV19, the J call TRBJ2-1, with 13 bases aligning to TRBD2. The trim removed 7 bases at V and 7 bases at J, leaving 7 bases unmatched. The CDR3 has 15 residues. Germline V gives CDR1 LNHDA, CDR2 SQIVND (reference sequence). CDR3 in amino acids: CASKRTSGRINEQFF. CDR3 bases: TGTGCCAGTAAGAGGACTAGCGGGAGAATAAATGAGCAGTTCTTC.

The V call is TRBV30, the J call TRBJ2-5, with D perhaps matching TRBD2 (6 bases). With 5 bases removed from V and 1 base from J, the gap between germline ends came to 11 bases. The CDR3 covers 13 residues. CDR1 is GTSNPN, CDR2 SVGIG, per germline (reference sequence). The CDR3 is CAWDRGFQETQYF. The DNA of the CDR3 is TGTGCCTGGGACCGGGGGTTCCAAGAGACCCAGTACTTC.

V gene TRBV5-1 combines with J gene TRBJ2-1; 13 bases line up with TRBD2. Per germline, CDR1 SGHRS and CDR2 YFSETQ. V shed 4 bases and J 8 bases; nucleotides not matched to a gene: 3. This CDR3 spans 14 amino acids. The CDR3 spells CASSQGLAGDEQFF. CDR3 nucleotide sequence: TGCGCCAGCAGCCAAGGACTAGCGGGAGATGAGCAGTTCTTC.

The gene calls are TRBV6-5 and TRBJ1-4, with D possibly being TRBD1 (6 bases). The V end was cut by 5 bases, the J end by 10 bases, with 20 bases between. Germline assignment: CDR1 MNHEY and CDR2 SVGAGI. The length of the CDR3 is 15 residues. The CDR3 reads CASSPLAGEQGKLFF. The CDR3 DNA reads TGTGCCAGCAGTCCGCTGGCAGGGGAGCAGGGAAAACTGTTTTTT.

The V call is TRBV7-2, the J call TRBJ2-1, with 8 positions matching TRBD2. CDR3 length equals 16 residues. From germline, CDR1 is SGHTA and CDR2 FQGNSA. V shed 3 bases, J shed 8 bases, and the junction held 12 bases outside the gene matches. The CDR3: CASSLAGGTRLYEQFF. DNA for the CDR3: TGTGCCAGCAGCTTGGCGGGCGGGACTAGGTTATATGAGCAGTTCTTC.

The chain joins TRBV10-2 to TRBJ2-7; D possibly corresponds to TRBD2 (6 bases). Trimming stripped 3 bases from V and 6 bases from J, with 12 bases between. The V gene's germline CDR1 is WSHSY and CDR2 SAAADI. The CDR3 loop spans 13 amino acids. DNA of the CDR3: TGCGCCAGCAGTGATTCGGGACTGGGCGAGCAGTACTTC. Translated, it gives CASSDSGLGEQYF.

The CDR3: CASRDRVGGYTF. CDR3 nucleotide sequence: TGTGCCAGCCGGGACAGGGTTGGTGGCTACACCTTC. The chain is built from TRBV6-1 and TRBJ1-2; 9 bases agree with TRBD1. Germline-derived CDR1 and CDR2 are MNHNS and SASEGT. V lost 8 bases, J lost 7 bases, and 5 bases stayed unmatched. There are 12 residues in the CDR3.

This clone has a single count. The V gene is TRBV19, the J gene TRBJ1-1; D is ambiguous. The CDR3 spans 14 residues. The germline gives CDR1 LNHDA, CDR2 SQIVND (reference sequence). V dropped 7 bases and J dropped 2 bases, with 14 bases sitting between them. CDR3 bases: TGTGCCAGTACCGCACACGGACTTAACACTGAAGCTTTCTTT. Residues: CASTAHGLNTEAFF.